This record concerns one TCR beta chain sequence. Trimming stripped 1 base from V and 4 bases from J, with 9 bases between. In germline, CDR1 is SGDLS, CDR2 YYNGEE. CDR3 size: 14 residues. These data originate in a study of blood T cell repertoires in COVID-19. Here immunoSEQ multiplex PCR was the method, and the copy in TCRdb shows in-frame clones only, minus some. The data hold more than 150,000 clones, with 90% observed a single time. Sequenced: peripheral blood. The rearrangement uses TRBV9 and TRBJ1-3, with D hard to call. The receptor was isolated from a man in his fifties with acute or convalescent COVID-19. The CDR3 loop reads CASSVLESGNTIYF. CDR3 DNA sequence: TGTGCCAGCAGCGTACTAGAATCCGGAAACACCATATATTTT. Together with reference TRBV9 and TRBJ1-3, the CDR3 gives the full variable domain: DSGVTQTPKHLITATGQRVTLRCSPRSGDLSVYWYQQSLDQGLQFLIQYYNGEERAKGNILERFSAQQFPDLHSELNLSSLELGDSALYFCASSVLESGNTIYFGEGSWLTVV.